One and the same sample provided the 10 T cell receptor beta chains below, sequenced in a study of blood T cell repertoires in COVID-19. Clones were read by immunoSEQ multiplex PCR, and TCRdb kept only the in-frame ones, dropping some. The sample contains fewer than 200,000 clones, around 88% of which appear only once. The material sequenced was PBMCs or T cells enriched from blood (not recorded which). The origin of the receptors is a woman between 50 and 59 years old in a cohort exposed to, infected with or recovered from COVID-19 (not recorded which).

The J gene is TRBJ2-1, the V gene TRBV18, with 10 positions matching TRBD2. V was clipped by 0 bases and J by 8 bases; unmatched bases: 4. CDR3 size: 15 residues. Per the germline V gene, CDR1 is KGHSH and CDR2 is LQKENI. The CDR3 coding sequence is TGTGCCAGCTCACCACCCAGCGGGAGGGCCGATGAGCAGTTCTTC. This encodes CASSPPSGRADEQFF.

The CDR3 is CASSVGGRNQPQHF. CDR3 nucleotide sequence: TGTGCCAGCAGTGTGGGAGGGCGCAATCAGCCCCAGCATTTT. This rearrangement joins TRBV2 to TRBJ1-5, with D uncertain. Germline CDR1 reads SNHLY; CDR2 reads FYNNEI. This CDR3 is built from 14 residues. The germline V and J ends were trimmed by 4 bases and 2 bases, with 9 bases remaining between them.

The chain is built from TRBV2 and TRBJ1-1, with TRBD1 as a possible D gene (5 bases). Trimming removed 6 bases from V and 1 base from J, with 12 bases in between. The germline gives CDR1 SNHLY, CDR2 FYNNEI. The CDR3 covers 14 residues. CDR3 in amino acids: CASRARGRNTEAFF. For the CDR3, the DNA is TGTGCCAGCAGGGCAAGGGGTCGGAACACTGAAGCTTTCTTT.

J is TRBJ2-7 and V is TRBV15; weak D call: TRBD1 (5 bases). In germline, CDR1 is LNHNV, CDR2 YYDKDF (reference sequence). This CDR3 has 12 residues. Trimming shortened V by 5 bases and J by 3 bases, and 8 bases separated the two germline ends. The CDR3 reads CATSAGYYEQYF. The CDR3 nucleotides read TGTGCCACCAGCGCAGGGTACTACGAGCAGTACTTC. Combining the CDR3 with reference TRBV15 and TRBJ2-7 gives the whole variable domain DAMVIQNPRYQVTQFGKPVTLSCSQTLNHNVMYWYQQKSSQAPKLLFHYYDKDFNNEADTPDNFQSRRPNTSFCFLDIRSPGLGDTAMYLCATSAGYYEQYFGPGTRLTVT.

The chain carries TRBV29-1 and TRBJ1-2; possible D gene TRBD1, 5 bases. The CDR3 totals 12 residues. V lost 6 bases, J lost 2 bases, and 10 bases lay in between. Germline CDR1 is SQVTM and CDR2 is ANQGSEA. Here the CDR3 DNA reads TGCAGCGTAAAGACAGACAACTATGGCTACACCTTC. Translated, it gives CSVKTDNYGYTF.

The chain combines TRBV2 with TRBJ2-7; TRBD1 agrees at 9 bases. The germline V gene has CDR1 SNHLY and CDR2 FYNNEI. With V trimmed by 5 bases and J by 5 bases, 7 bases remained unmatched. The CDR3 extends over 14 amino acids. The CDR3 protein is CASSFPQGANEQYF. CDR3 bases: TGTGCCAGCAGTTTCCCACAGGGGGCCAACGAGCAGTACTTC.

The chain recombines TRBV14 with TRBJ2-3; D possibly corresponds to TRBD2 (5 bases). V lost 4 bases and J 8 bases, leaving 10 bases between the germline ends. The CDR3 extends over 12 amino acids. Germline V gene lookup returns CDR1 SGHDN and CDR2 FVKESK. CDR3: CASSPQLGTQYF. In nucleotides, the CDR3 is TGTGCCAGCAGCCCTCAACTAGGTACGCAGTATTTT.

The rearrangement links TRBV6-5 to TRBJ2-1; 8 bases match TRBD2. This CDR3 region has 16 residues. Unmatched junction bases numbered 4, after V lost 0 bases and J lost 3 bases. CDR1 is MNHEY and CDR2 is SVGAGI in the germline V gene. The CDR3 loop is CASSYSSGRLYNEQFF. CDR3 coding DNA: TGTGCCAGCAGTTACTCGAGCGGGAGACTCTACAATGAGCAGTTCTTC.

In its sample, this clone was seen once. The DNA of the CDR3 is TGTGCCAGTAGTTTACTAGCGGGGACAGATACGCAGTATTTT. Its protein product is CASSLLAGTDTQYF. The chain has TRBV19 and TRBJ2-3, with 10 bases lining up with TRBD2. The length of the CDR3 is 14 residues. The J segment lost 3 bases and the V segment lost 5 bases, leaving 2 bases of the junction unmatched. Germline CDR1 reads LNHDA; CDR2 reads SQIVND (reference sequence).

On this clone itself: The same CDR3 also results from other DNA sequences found in this sample. The CDR3 DNA is TGTGCCAGCAGCGTAGCAACAGGGATTAACACCGGGGAGCTGTTTTTT. Translation: CASSVATGINTGELFF. The genes are TRBV9 and TRBJ2-2; tentative D call: TRBD1 (6 bases). Germline V gene lookup returns CDR1 SGDLS and CDR2 YYNGEE. V lost 0 bases to trimming and J lost 2 bases, with 11 bases between them. The CDR3 covers 16 residues.